This T cell receptor beta chain was recovered during a study of T-cell memory formation after mild COVID-19. Worth noting for this clonotype: The antigen remains undetermined.

General observations from the study: Memory sampled before infection contained some responding clones, suggesting cross-reactive memory joined.

TCRdb redid the calling of the 5' RACE reads with MiXCR, one entry per CDR3 protein. Found here are a few hundred thousand distinct CDR3 sequences, roughly 21% of them singletons; the top ten hold about 8.2%. The sample was PBMCs or a T cell subset sorted from them (not recorded which). This TCR was sampled from an adult woman who had mild COVID-19 (a few samples of this study predate the infection). Cell type and time point are not known.

The CDR3 DNA is TGCAGCGTTGCTGTGACTGAAGCTTTCTTT. This translates into CSVAVTEAFF. The chain links TRBV29-1 to TRBJ1-1, with D uncertain. The germline V gene encodes CDR1 SQVTM and CDR2 ANQGSEA. There are 10 residues in the CDR3. V lost 4 bases, J lost 5 bases, and 5 bases lay in between.